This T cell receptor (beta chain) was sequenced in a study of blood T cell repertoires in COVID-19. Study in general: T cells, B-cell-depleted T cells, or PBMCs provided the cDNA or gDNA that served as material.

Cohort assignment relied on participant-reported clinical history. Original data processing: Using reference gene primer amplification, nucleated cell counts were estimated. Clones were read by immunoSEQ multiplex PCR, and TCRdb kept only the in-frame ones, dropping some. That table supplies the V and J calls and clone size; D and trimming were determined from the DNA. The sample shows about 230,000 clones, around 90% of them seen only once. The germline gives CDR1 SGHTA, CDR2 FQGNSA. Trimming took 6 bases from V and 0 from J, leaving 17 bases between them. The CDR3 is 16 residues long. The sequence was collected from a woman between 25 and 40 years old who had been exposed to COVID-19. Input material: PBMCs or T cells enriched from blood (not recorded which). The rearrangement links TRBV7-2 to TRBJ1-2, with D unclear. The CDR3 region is CASRQKSGIPNYGYTF. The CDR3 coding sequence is TGTGCCAGCAGGCAGAAATCCGGGATACCTAACTATGGCTACACCTTC.